The present T cell receptor beta chain was sequenced within a study of T cell repertoires in cytomegalovirus infection (dated by TCRdb to about 2019). Study-level background: The HLA type of each donor mattered for the analysis, because public TCR beta signatures pointed to carriage of CMV infection along with the matching HLA type. The research as a whole found: In both this cohort and an independent roughly 350-donor cohort, the cumulative frequency of public TCR beta family members distinguished carriers of CMV infection plus the relevant HLA type. In the ex vivo response, HLA-C-restricted CMV-specific TCR beta clonotypes were dominant, and in two of eight donors the single most frequent clonotype came from this HLA-C-restricted group.

Based on the germline V gene, the CDR1 and CDR2 sequences are MDHEN and SYDVKM. V loses 7 bases of germline sequence and J loses 3 bases, and the interval between the two ends is 22 bases. From the cysteine through the phenylalanine, the CDR3 covers 16 amino acids. Only the CDR3 DNA stays, 48 bases, in frame from base 1. Of note for this clonotype: Its binding antigen is unknown. One base away there is no much larger clone; base qualities are not given.

The run used an Illumina HiSeq 1500. TCRdb trimmed public reads at Q25 via fastp, called clones via MiXCR and kept in-frame beta chains. A single entry per CDR3 protein holds the most common genes and DNA from its merged rows. The sample table records around 240,000 distinct CDR3 sequences; 22% of these occur just once. The biggest ten clones account for roughly 18% of the sample. Recombination joined TRBV28 with TRBJ2-7; matching of 5 bases hints at TRBD2 as the D gene. The specimen was CD8+ T cells from PBMCs. This receptor was taken from a human donor in good health (CMV status not recorded). Some clones in this sample may be carry-over from other donors' samples. The nucleotides read TGTGCCAGCACCTGGACGGGATTAGGCAACTTCTACGAGCAGTACTTC. This sequence encodes CASTWTGLGNFYEQYF.